The rows below give T cell receptor beta chains drawn from one sample of a study of tissue T cells after allogeneic stem cell transplantation. The method was immunoSEQ multiplex PCR; TCRdb's version includes in-frame clones alone and lacks a portion of them. The data show some 4,700 clones, with more than 65% seen just once and about 25% held by the top ten. Source: duodenal tissue, taken at autopsy. The source of these receptors is a female patient between 18 and 49 years old with steroid-refractory graft-versus-host disease after an allogeneic stem cell transplant. Some T cells may be supplied by the graft donor. Both conserved end residues are part of each CDR3. A D gene is named only where the DNA matches it firmly. Clone size is stated in some rows and not others, as once, few, many or a class when expanded.

CATSAFNASFSGANVLTF	TGTGCCACCAGTGCCTTTAACGCGTCGTTCTCTGGGGCCAACGTCCTGACTTTC	TRBJ2-6	NA	NA	TRBV24-1
CASSYSILSGTEQYF	TGTGCCAGCAGTTACTCGATCCTTAGCGGGACCGAGCAGTACTTC	TRBJ2-7	few	TRBD2	TRBV6-5
CATSEAGTGAYNEQFF	TGTGCCACCAGTGAGGCCGGGACAGGGGCCTACAATGAGCAGTTCTTC	TRBJ2-1	few	TRBD1	TRBV24-1
CASSEMDSYEQYF	TGTGCCAGCAGTGAGATGGACAGCTACGAGCAGTACTTC	TRBJ2-7	medium-sized	NA	TRBV25-1
CAISESGGFYSNQPQHF	TGTGCCATCAGTGAGTCAGGAGGGTTCTATAGCAATCAGCCCCAGCATTTT	TRBJ1-5	NA	NA	TRBV10-3
CASSLTSGPANTGELFF	TGTGCCAGCAGCTTGACTAGCGGGCCCGCGAACACCGGGGAGCTGTTTTTT	TRBJ2-2	NA	TRBD2	TRBV7-3
CASSFPVGGGNTGELFF	TGCGCCAGCAGCTTCCCCGTGGGAGGAGGAAACACCGGGGAGCTGTTTTTT	TRBJ2-2	NA	NA	TRBV5-1
CASSGGRRYEQYF	TGTGCCAGCAGCGGGGGGCGCCGCTACGAGCAGTACTTC	TRBJ2-7	NA	NA	TRBV12-1
CASSWGLASGANVLTF	TGTGCCAGCAGCTGGGGACTTGCCTCTGGGGCCAACGTCCTGACTTTC	TRBJ2-6	NA	NA	TRBV5-4
CASSGRLAGFTDTQYF	TGTGCCAGCAGCGGACGACTAGCGGGGTTCACAGATACGCAGTATTTT	TRBJ2-3	NA	TRBD2	TRBV7-6
CASSYSGWGTDTQYF	TGTGCCAGCAGTTACTCGGGGTGGGGAACAGATACGCAGTATTTT	TRBJ2-3	NA	NA	TRBV6-5
CASSQVGQGVGYTF	TGTGCCAGCAGCCAAGTCGGACAGGGTGTTGGCTACACCTTC	TRBJ1-2	NA	TRBD1	TRBV4-2
CAWSPWSGPGRWETQYF	TGTGCCTGGAGTCCGTGGTCGGGGCCAGGGAGGTGGGAGACCCAGTACTTC	TRBJ2-5	NA	NA	TRBV30
CASSSQVRANYGYTF	TGCGCCAGCAGCTCCCAGGTTCGGGCTAACTATGGCTACACCTTC	TRBJ1-2	once	NA	TRBV5-1
CASSLNGQGYEQYF	TGTGCCAGCAGTTTAAACGGCCAGGGATACGAGCAGTACTTC	TRBJ2-7	once	NA	TRBV28
CASSSFRPEQFF	TGTGCCAGCAGCTCTTTCCGTCCCGAGCAGTTCTTC	TRBJ2-1	NA	NA	TRBV7-9
CASSGQGLTNEKLFF	TGTGCCAGCAGTGGTCAGGGGTTAACTAATGAAAAACTGTTTTTT	TRBJ1-4	NA	NA	TRBV2
CASTGNRAAYEQYF	TGTGCCAGCACCGGGAACCGGGCGGCCTACGAGCAGTACTTC	TRBJ2-7	NA	NA	TRBV6-5
CATGTSGSYEQYF	TGTGCCACTGGGACTAGCGGCTCCTACGAGCAGTACTTC	TRBJ2-7	once	TRBD2	TRBV6-5
CASSALAWETQYF	TGTGCCAGCAGTGCACTAGCGTGGGAGACCCAGTACTTC	TRBJ2-5	NA	TRBD2	TRBV12-3/TRBV12-4
CASMGQTYEQYF	TGTGCCAGCATGGGGCAGACCTACGAGCAGTACTTC	TRBJ2-7	NA	NA	TRBV12-3/TRBV12-4
CASRRLAGATGELFF	TGTGCCAGCAGGAGGCTAGCGGGAGCCACCGGGGAGCTGTTTTTT	TRBJ2-2	NA	TRBD2	TRBV2
CASSLGQRNEQYF	TGCGCCAGCAGCTTGGGGCAGAGGAACGAGCAGTACTTC	TRBJ2-7	NA	NA	TRBV5-1
CASSARARNNEQFF	TGCGCCAGCAGCGCTAGAGCTAGGAACAATGAGCAGTTCTTC	TRBJ2-1	few	NA	TRBV10-1
CAGGGARTNEKLFF	TGTGCCGGAGGGGGAGCGAGGACTAATGAAAAACTGTTTTTT	TRBJ1-4	NA	NA	TRBV19
CASSEAEYTDTQYF	TGTGCCAGCAGTGAAGCGGAGTACACAGATACGCAGTATTTT	TRBJ2-3	NA	NA	TRBV2
CASSLNLGRSPLHF	TGCGCCAGCAGCTTAAATCTGGGCCGCTCACCCCTCCACTTT	TRBJ1-6	few	NA	TRBV5-1
CASSQGRGGVADTQYF	TGTGCCAGCAGCCAGGGGCGGGGGGGCGTGGCAGATACGCAGTATTTT	TRBJ2-3	NA	TRBD2	TRBV4-2
CSVPLENTDTQYF	TGCAGCGTTCCACTAGAGAACACAGATACGCAGTATTTT	TRBJ2-3	NA	NA	TRBV29-1
CASIREETQYF	TGCGCCAGCATTAGGGAAGAGACCCAGTACTTC	TRBJ2-5	NA	NA	TRBV10-1
CASSYSDRGAYEQYF	TGTGCCAGCAGTTACTCGGACAGGGGCGCCTACGAGCAGTACTTC	TRBJ2-7	NA	TRBD1	TRBV6-5
CASSGDRRLYEQYF	TGTGCCAGCAGCGGCGACAGGAGACTCTACGAGCAGTACTTC	TRBJ2-7	few	NA	TRBV5-4
CAIRPHLSSGNTIYF	TGTGCCATCAGGCCTCACCTCAGCTCTGGAAACACCATATATTTT	TRBJ1-3	NA	NA	TRBV10-3
CASSLLPGAREYF	TGTGCCAGCAGCTTACTTCCTGGGGCCCGGGAGTACTTC	TRBJ2-7	once	NA	TRBV11-3
CSSWDSRSYEQYF	TGTTCTTCCTGGGACAGCAGGTCCTACGAGCAGTACTTC	TRBJ2-7	NA	TRBD1	TRBV10-3
CASSKGLAAYNEQFF	TGTGCCAGTAGTAAGGGACTAGCGGCCTACAATGAGCAGTTCTTC	TRBJ2-1	NA	TRBD2	TRBV19
CASSPREGSETQYF	TGTGCCAGCAGCCCGCGGGAGGGGTCAGAGACCCAGTACTTC	TRBJ2-5	NA	TRBD2	TRBV7-8
CASSYTGQDGVFGYTF	TGTGCCAGCAGTTACACCGGACAGGACGGGGTGTTTGGCTACACCTTC	TRBJ1-2	few	TRBD1	TRBV6-5
CASNSVAVEIGYTF	TGTGCCAGCAACTCTGTGGCTGTTGAGATTGGCTACACCTTC	TRBJ1-2	NA	NA	TRBV11-3
CASSQDLRRAQYF	TGCGCCAGCAGCCAAGATCTGAGACGCGCCCAGTACTTC	TRBJ2-5	NA	NA	TRBV4-1
CASSLVGRFEYNEQFF	TGTGCCAGCAGCTTAGTCGGCAGGTTTGAGTACAATGAGCAGTTCTTC	TRBJ2-1	NA	NA	TRBV7-9
CASSTWAGWTGELFF	TGTGCCAGCAGTACCTGGGCGGGGTGGACCGGGGAGCTGTTTTTT	TRBJ2-2	NA	NA	TRBV6-5
CASSQDAGSRQYF	TGCGCCAGCAGCCAAGATGCGGGATCCAGGCAGTATTTT	TRBJ2-3	NA	NA	TRBV4-1
CAISERDSWQPQHF	TGTGCCATCAGTGAAAGGGACAGTTGGCAGCCCCAGCATTTT	TRBJ1-5	few	TRBD1	TRBV10-3
CASSRRETLYEQYF	TGCGCCAGCTCCCGAAGGGAGACTCTCTACGAGCAGTACTTC	TRBJ2-7	NA	NA	TRBV5-1
CATSRGLAGLQETQYF	TGTGCCACCAGCAGGGGACTAGCGGGGCTCCAAGAGACCCAGTACTTC	TRBJ2-5	NA	TRBD2	TRBV15
CATQTLSGRFHEQYF	TGTGCCACACAGACCCTTAGCGGGAGGTTCCACGAGCAGTACTTC	TRBJ2-7	NA	TRBD2	TRBV10-3
CASSQIPHTGELFF	TGTGCCAGCAGCCAAATTCCCCACACCGGGGAGCTGTTTTTT	TRBJ2-2	NA	NA	TRBV14
CASSLAQGAYYGYTF	TGCGCCAGCAGCTTGGCCCAGGGGGCATACTATGGCTACACCTTC	TRBJ1-2	NA	TRBD1	TRBV5-1
CASSYQGARGEKLFF	TGTGCCAGCAGCTATCAGGGGGCGCGGGGTGAAAAACTGTTTTTT	TRBJ1-4	NA	TRBD1	TRBV5-5
CASSWNQGLGAFF	TGTGCCAGCAGCTGGAACCAGGGACTGGGGGCTTTCTTT	TRBJ1-1	NA	NA	TRBV5-5
CASSEKGSSYNSPLHF	TGTGCCAGCAGCGAGAAAGGGAGCTCCTATAATTCACCCCTCCACTTT	TRBJ1-6	NA	NA	TRBV9
CASSEIRTGGTSSYTF	TGTGCCAGCAGTGAAATACGGACGGGAGGAACCTCTAGCTACACCTTC	TRBJ1-2	NA	NA	TRBV25-1
CASSLGGRSLKVF	TGTGCCAGCAGTTTAGGGGGCAGGAGCCTCAAGGTCTTT	TRBJ1-6	NA	NA	TRBV27
CSAGGQRKYF	TGCAGTGCTGGCGGACAGAGGAAGTACTTC	TRBJ2-4	NA	NA	TRBV20-1